The clone carrying this T cell receptor (beta chain) was recorded a few times. The V gene's germline CDR1 is SGHRS and CDR2 YFSETQ. Between the trimmed V and J ends, which lost 1 base and 1 base, there was a span of 11 bases. This CDR3 has 16 residues. TCR beta CDR3 regions were amplified from RNA. During a first-round RT-PCR of the TCR CDR3, the HTBI primer set was used. TCRdb fed the multiplex PCR reads into MiXCR, producing one record per CDR3 protein. The sample includes about 610,000 distinct CDR3 sequences, roughly a sixth of them seen just once. This sample was taken from a study of T cells in Graves' hyperthyroidism and ophthalmopathy. Across the whole study: Peripheral blood was drawn at first diagnosis, prior to all treatment.

Ophthalmopathy cases scored 3 or more on the Clinical Activity Score and 4 or more on NOSPECS grade, with duration below 3 months. Material: blood. The receptor comes from a woman in her thirties or forties with Graves' ophthalmopathy. The chain has TRBV5-1 and TRBJ2-2; a possible D gene is TRBD1 (6 bases). CDR3 residues: CASSLRTVMNTGELFF. The CDR3 DNA reads TGCGCCAGCAGCTTGAGGACAGTCATGAACACCGGGGAGCTGTTTTTT.